The following is a T cell receptor (beta chain) sequence with its context. V lost 3 bases to trimming and J lost 2 bases, with 11 bases between them. CDR3 length equals 14 residues. Per germline, CDR1 LNHDA and CDR2 SQIVND (reference sequence). The data were obtained in a study of pediatric ulcerative colitis. Rectal tissue came from one to two pinch biopsies taken at colonoscopy. Assay used: immunoSEQ multiplex PCR; TCRdb lists only in-frame clones, some missing. The top ten hold around 0.76% of the sample, which has some 37,000 clones, about 80% seen once. This receptor was obtained from a boy between 10 and 17 years old with moderate ulcerative colitis. The chain links TRBV19 to TRBJ2-7, with D possibly TRBD1 on 6 matching bases. Sample: gut tissue. DNA of the CDR3: TGTGCCAGTAGTATGGGACATGATGCCTACGAGCAGTACTTC. Protein sequence: CASSMGHDAYEQYF.